The 2 T cell receptor beta chains given below trace back to one sample, sequenced in a study of vaccination effects on CD4 cells after COVID-19. Under the ViraFEST assay, PBMC were stimulated with viral peptide pools so that antigen-specific CD4+ T cells expanded. Sequencing was performed afterwards. Isolating CD4+ T cells followed more than 9 days of culture. Previously uninfected by SARS-CoV-2, the vaccine recipients also showed negative nucleocapsid antibodies. These TCRs are of unknown antigen specificity. Here immunoSEQ multiplex PCR was the method, and the copy in TCRdb shows in-frame clones only, minus some. The sample lists 20,000 to 30,000 clones, 76% occurring once. Sequences were derived from CD4+ T cells from PBMCs cultured with HCoV-NL63 spike peptides, sampled before COVID-19 vaccination. The receptors come from a human donor who received a COVID-19 vaccine.

The rearrangement joins TRBV29-1 to TRBJ2-5; the D call may be TRBD1 or TRBD2 (6 bases each). The length of the CDR3 is 14 residues. The V end was cut by 6 bases, the J end by 0 bases, with 14 bases between. Per germline, CDR1 SQVTM and CDR2 ANQGSEA. The CDR3 coding sequence is TGCAGCGTCCCGGAGGGGGGAAACCAAGAGACCCAGTACTTC. Its protein product is CSVPEGGNQETQYF.

J is TRBJ2-7 and V is TRBV29-1, with TRBD1 identical over 11 bases. The CDR3 is made up of 13 amino acids. J was trimmed by 4 bases and V by 7 bases; bases with no gene match: 6. The germline V gene encodes CDR1 SQVTM and CDR2 ANQGSEA. The CDR3 protein is CSAAGTGGYEQYF. DNA for the CDR3: TGCAGCGCCGCCGGGACAGGGGGTTACGAGCAGTACTTC.